Listed below are T cell receptor beta chains from one sample, sequenced in a study of blood T cell repertoires in COVID-19. Clones were sequenced by immunoSEQ multiplex PCR, and TCRdb holds only the in-frame ones, with some missing. The repertoire holds about 140,000 clones, with approximately 84% as singletons. The sample comprised peripheral blood. The receptors stem from a woman aged 60-70 years with acute or convalescent COVID-19. CDR3s include the opening cysteine and the closing phenylalanine or tryptophan. A D gene is named only where the DNA matches it firmly. Not all rows give a size; the values are once, few, many and, for expanded clones, a class.

V gene	clone size	D gene	J gene	CDR3 protein	CDR3 DNA
TRBV5-4	.	TRBD2	TRBJ2-3	CASRGGSPGYRRTDTQYF	TGTGCCAGCAGGGGCGGGAGCCCGGGTTACCGGCGCACAGATACGCAGTATTTT
TRBV7-9	.	.	TRBJ1-2	CASSPMGRDGYGYTF	TGTGCCAGCAGCCCAATGGGCAGGGATGGCTATGGCTACACCTTC
TRBV28	.	.	TRBJ2-1	CASSLGLHNEQFF	TGTGCCAGCAGTTTGGGGCTACACAATGAGCAGTTCTTC
TRBV19	.	.	TRBJ1-5	CASESRVSQPQHF	TGTGCCAGTGAGTCCAGGGTTAGTCAGCCCCAGCATTTT
TRBV30	.	TRBD2	TRBJ2-3	CAWRPSGGPRDTQYF	TGTGCCTGGAGGCCGTCGGGAGGGCCGCGAGATACGCAGTATTTT
TRBV7-9	.	TRBD1	TRBJ2-7	CASSPYRGSGNEQYF	TGTGCCAGCAGTCCTTACAGGGGGTCAGGAAACGAGCAGTACTTC
TRBV5-6	.	.	TRBJ2-1	CASSLGRVYNEQFF	TGTGCCAGCAGCTTGGGCAGGGTATACAATGAGCAGTTCTTC
TRBV6-6	.	TRBD1	TRBJ1-2	CASRRTGNGRSGYTF	TGTGCCAGCAGACGGACAGGGAACGGAAGGAGTGGCTACACCTTC
TRBV5-1	.	TRBD1	TRBJ2-7	CASSLGGRGQGYEQYF	TGCGCCAGCAGCTTGGGCGGCAGGGGGCAGGGCTACGAGCAGTACTTC
TRBV7-2	.	TRBD2	TRBJ2-3	CASSQTPGLATDTQYF	TGTGCCAGCAGCCAAACACCGGGACTAGCAACGGATACGCAGTATTTT
TRBV2	once	.	TRBJ1-5	CASSHQGQPQHF	TGTGCCAGCAGTCATCAGGGTCAGCCCCAGCATTTT
TRBV6-6	.	.	TRBJ2-7	CASSYRSSEQYF	TGTGCCAGCAGTTACCGGTCATCTGAGCAGTACTTC
TRBV6-4	once	TRBD2	TRBJ2-6	CASRDTYKGLAGDSPGANVLTF	TGTGCCAGCAGGGACACCTACAAAGGACTAGCGGGAGATAGTCCTGGGGCCAACGTCCTGACTTTC
TRBV5-1	.	.	TRBJ2-3	CASSLRAGAADTQYF	TGCGCCAGCAGCTTGAGGGCAGGGGCTGCAGATACGCAGTATTTT
TRBV24-1	.	TRBD2	TRBJ2-7	CATSDPGTSGSRTYEQYF	TGTGCCACCAGTGATCCCGGGACTAGCGGGAGTCGGACCTACGAGCAGTACTTC
TRBV27	few	.	TRBJ2-4	CASSSLTGHTTAKNIQYF	TGTGCCAGCAGTTCACTCACGGGACACACAACGGCCAAAAACATTCAGTACTTC
TRBV15	.	.	TRBJ2-7	CATSRDPSVYEQYF	TGTGCCACCAGCAGAGACCCCTCGGTCTACGAGCAGTACTTC
TRBV10-1	.	.	TRBJ2-2	CASSEQNTGELFF	TGCGCCAGCAGTGAACAGAACACCGGGGAGCTGTTTTTT
TRBV4-1	.	.	TRBJ2-7	CASSRTVGGNSYEQYF	TGCGCCAGCAGCCGGACCGTAGGCGGGAACTCCTACGAGCAGTACTTC
TRBV3-1/TRBV3-2	.	TRBD2	TRBJ2-5	CASSHRLAGIQETQYF	TGTGCCAGCAGCCATAGACTAGCGGGGATCCAAGAGACCCAGTACTTC
TRBV19	once	.	TRBJ2-5	CASSQSRGRGMLEAQYF	TGTGCCAGTAGCCAATCGAGGGGGAGGGGAATGTTGGAGGCCCAGTACTTC
TRBV14	.	TRBD2	TRBJ2-1	CASRRLAGGPGNEQFF	TGTGCCAGCAGACGACTAGCGGGAGGGCCGGGCAATGAGCAGTTCTTC
TRBV11-2	.	TRBD2	TRBJ2-5	CASSLGGLAGVLLSETQYF	TGTGCCAGCAGCTTAGGGGGACTAGCGGGAGTTCTTCTCAGCGAGACCCAGTACTTC
TRBV19	once	TRBD1	TRBJ2-2	CASNHRGTAGELFF	TGTGCCAGTAATCACAGGGGGACCGCCGGGGAGCTGTTTTTT
TRBV29-1	few	.	TRBJ1-1	CSVVEGTWTEAFF	TGCAGCGTTGTTGAGGGGACATGGACTGAAGCTTTCTTT
TRBV14	.	.	TRBJ1-1	CASSPSLNTEAFF	TGTGCCAGCAGCCCCTCTCTGAACACTGAAGCTTTCTTT
TRBV28	.	TRBD1	TRBJ1-2	CASSRTGAFNYGYTF	TGTGCCAGCAGCCGGACAGGCGCTTTTAACTATGGCTACACCTTC
TRBV7-8	.	.	TRBJ2-3	CASSLIAGTRLSDTQYF	TGTGCCAGCAGCTTAATCGCCGGGACACGACTTTCAGATACGCAGTATTTT
TRBV18	.	.	TRBJ2-1	CASSPLRTDIYNEQFF	TGTGCCAGCTCACCACTCCGGACTGATATTTACAATGAGCAGTTCTTC
TRBV6-6	.	.	TRBJ1-2	CASSRRLRGSSRGGYTF	TGTGCCAGCAGTCGCCGGTTGCGAGGGAGCTCCCGCGGTGGCTACACCTTC
TRBV27	few	TRBD2	TRBJ2-7	CASRIASGSPREQYF	TGTGCCAGCAGAATCGCCAGCGGGAGTCCGCGGGAGCAGTACTTC
TRBV27	many	.	TRBJ1-2	CASSLDPGANYGYTF	TGTGCCAGCAGTTTAGACCCCGGAGCTAACTATGGCTACACCTTC
TRBV7-8	.	.	TRBJ2-1	CASSLLPGNEQFF	TGTGCCAGCAGCTTATTACCCGGCAATGAGCAGTTCTTC
TRBV18	.	TRBD1	TRBJ2-7	CASSRDRGIYEQYF	TGTGCCAGCTCCCGAGACAGGGGGATCTACGAGCAGTACTTC
TRBV11-2	.	TRBD2	TRBJ2-5	CASSSNRGGLAGQETQYF	TGTGCCAGCAGCTCAAACCGAGGGGGACTAGCGGGCCAAGAGACCCAGTACTTC
TRBV5-1	.	TRBD1	TRBJ2-2	CASTGQGSNTGELFF	TGCGCCAGCACAGGACAGGGATCGAACACCGGGGAGCTGTTTTTT
TRBV19	.	.	TRBJ2-3	CASRVAGADTQYF	TGTGCCAGTAGGGTAGCCGGCGCAGATACGCAGTATTTT
TRBV2	.	.	TRBJ1-2	CASSGGTAGGYTF	TGTGCCAGCAGTGGAGGCACTGCGGGAGGCTACACCTTC
TRBV5-4	.	.	TRBJ1-1	CASSLGRGNTEAFF	TGTGCCAGCAGCTTGGGCCGGGGGAACACTGAAGCTTTCTTT
TRBV5-6	.	TRBD2	TRBJ2-2	CASSLERLAGVVTGELFF	TGTGCCAGCAGCTTGGAACGTCTAGCGGGAGTAGTCACCGGGGAGCTGTTTTTT
TRBV28	.	.	TRBJ2-7	CASRKGGNSYEQYF	TGTGCCAGCAGGAAAGGCGGGAACTCCTACGAGCAGTACTTC
TRBV5-1	once	.	TRBJ2-1	CASSSIAADYNEQFF	TGCGCCAGCAGCTCCATAGCGGCAGATTACAATGAGCAGTTCTTC
TRBV7-9	.	.	TRBJ1-2	CASSASGGDYGYTF	TGTGCCAGCAGCGCATCGGGGGGTGACTATGGCTACACCTTC
TRBV27	.	.	TRBJ2-2	CASSRGTGELFF	TGTGCCAGCTCCAGGGGAACCGGGGAGCTGTTTTTT
TRBV15	.	TRBD1	TRBJ2-4	CATSRTGGSIEYF	TGTGCCACCAGCCGGACAGGGGGTTCTATCGAGTACTTC
TRBV29-1	.	.	TRBJ2-2	CSARRELITGELFF	TGCAGCGCACGGCGGGAATTAATCACCGGGGAGCTGTTTTTT
TRBV7-8	once	TRBD2	TRBJ2-3	CASSFKGSGKEDTQYF	TGTGCCAGCAGCTTCAAGGGTAGCGGGAAGGAGGATACGCAGTATTTT
TRBV7-9	.	.	TRBJ2-1	CASSFTWGASSYNEQFF	TGTGCCAGCAGCTTCACATGGGGCGCCAGCTCCTACAATGAGCAGTTCTTC
TRBV27	.	TRBD1	TRBJ2-7	CASSNRDRGHEQYF	TGTGCCAGCAGCAACCGGGACAGGGGGCACGAGCAGTACTTC
TRBV5-1	few	TRBD2	TRBJ2-1	CASSSLAGVRNNEQFF	TGCGCCAGCAGCTCACTAGCGGGAGTAAGGAACAATGAGCAGTTCTTC
TRBV6-6	.	.	TRBJ1-2	CASSPSGRNYGYTF	TGTGCCAGCAGTCCATCAGGGAGGAACTATGGCTACACCTTC
TRBV6-5	.	.	TRBJ1-3	CASIPFFSGNTIYF	TGTGCCAGCATCCCATTTTTCTCTGGAAACACCATATATTTT
TRBV29-1	.	.	TRBJ2-1	CSVEDQRRLYNEQFF	TGCAGCGTTGAAGATCAGCGGCGACTCTACAATGAGCAGTTCTTC
TRBV4-2	.	TRBD1	TRBJ2-7	CASSQEGTGGSYEQYF	TGTGCCAGCAGCCAAGAGGGGACAGGGGGCTCCTACGAGCAGTACTTC